One and the same sample provided the 31 T cell receptor beta chains below, sequenced in a study of T cells after posttransplantation cyclophosphamide. Here immunoSEQ multiplex PCR was the method, and the copy in TCRdb shows in-frame clones only, minus some. This sample has tens of thousands of clones, with 73% found just once. The sequenced material came from memory CD4+ T cells sorted from PBMCs. The receptors were gathered from a woman aged 55-70 years in good health, CMV-negative, and a related stem cell transplant donor.

The chain combines TRBV7-9 with TRBJ1-4; D is possibly TRBD1 (5 bases). CDR3 length: 15 amino acids. Trimming took off 6 bases at V and 8 bases at J, with 19 bases between the two ends. Germline loops: CDR1 SEHNR, CDR2 FQNEAQ (reference sequence). The CDR3 sequence is CASSSQYGRGEKLFF. Here the CDR3 DNA reads TGTGCCAGCAGTTCGCAGTACGGGAGGGGAGAAAAACTGTTTTTT.

The chain links TRBV5-5 to TRBJ2-7, with a possible D match to TRBD1 (6 bases). V was pared by 0 bases and J by 5 bases, with 12 bases between. Germline V gene data show CDR1 as SGHKS and CDR2 as YYEKEE (reference sequence). The CDR3 runs 14 residues. The CDR3 loop is CASSLEQPGDEQYF. CDR3 sequence (DNA): TGTGCCAGCAGCTTGGAACAGCCAGGGGACGAGCAGTACTTC.

J is TRBJ1-1 and V is TRBV7-2, with a tentative D call TRBD1 (6 bases). Trimming removed 8 bases at V and 0 bases at J, with 7 bases between. The CDR3 extends over 12 amino acids. CDR1 is SGHTA and CDR2 is FQGNSA in the germline V gene. This CDR3 is CASDRLNTEAFF. The DNA for the CDR3 is TGTGCCAGCGACAGGCTGAACACTGAAGCTTTCTTT.

The rearrangement joins TRBV28 to TRBJ2-1, with D possibly being TRBD2 (5 bases). Trimming left V 6 bases short and J 8 bases short, with 11 bases between. Germline assignment: CDR1 MDHEN and CDR2 SYDVKM. The CDR3 runs 12 residues. The CDR3 here is CASRAGGDEQFF. CDR3 bases: TGTGCCAGCAGGGCCGGAGGTGATGAGCAGTTCTTC.

The chain is built from TRBV19 and TRBJ2-7; D not resolved. The germline CDR1 and CDR2 sequences are LNHDA and SQIVND (reference sequence). The CDR3 has 14 residues. V was trimmed by 3 bases and J by 2 bases, leaving 11 bases between them. The CDR3 bases are TGTGCCAGTAGTATGGGCCAGTCCACCTACGAGCAGTACTTC. It encodes CASSMGQSTYEQYF.

The chain couples TRBV7-9 to TRBJ1-6; D unresolved. The germline V and J ends were trimmed by 2 bases and 12 bases, with 11 bases remaining between them. The CDR3 sequence is 13 residues long. Germline CDR1 and CDR2: SEHNR and FQNEAQ (reference sequence). The CDR3 nucleotides are TGTGCCAGCAGCTTATTAACAGAGGGACCCCTCCACTTT. The encoded protein is CASSLLTEGPLHF.

The rearrangement joins TRBV2 to TRBJ2-7, with D possibly being TRBD2 (5 bases). CDR3 size: 12 residues. The germline V gene encodes CDR1 SNHLY and CDR2 FYNNEI. Trimming shortened V by 4 bases and J by 9 bases, and 13 bases separated the two germline ends. This chain's CDR3 is CASSVGAVRQYF. The CDR3 DNA sequence: TGTGCCAGCAGTGTTGGAGCGGTGAGGCAGTACTTC.

This clone was observed a few times. J is TRBJ1-1 and V is TRBV19; D not resolved. The germline gives CDR1 LNHDA, CDR2 SQIVND (reference sequence). The germline V and J ends were trimmed by 1 base and 10 bases, with 13 bases remaining between them. The CDR3 totals 13 residues. CDR3 in DNA: TGTGCCAGTAGTATAGCTACCACCTCGGGAGCTTTCTTT. The encoded protein is CASSIATTSGAFF.

This clone has only a few counts. The V gene is TRBV6-6, the J gene TRBJ2-1; 9 bases match TRBD2. CDR1 MNHNY and CDR2 SVGAGI come from the germline V gene (reference sequence). V shed 6 bases and J 7 bases; nucleotides not matched to a gene: 7. This CDR3 region has 14 residues. The CDR3 spells CASRIAGVGNEQFF. CDR3 DNA: TGTGCCAGCAGGATAGCGGGAGTTGGTAATGAGCAGTTCTTC.

V usage is TRBV19 and J usage is TRBJ2-1; D unclear. The germline CDR1 and CDR2 sequences are LNHDA and SQIVND (reference sequence). The CDR3 has 13 amino acids. V was shortened by 3 bases and J by 12 bases, with 15 bases between the two germline ends. For the CDR3, the DNA is TGTGCCAGTAGTATCTTCTCGCTAGAGAGGCAGTTCTTC. Amino acids: CASSIFSLERQFF.

The V gene is TRBV5-1, the J gene TRBJ2-7; 10 bases line up with TRBD2. Germline V gene data show CDR1 as SGHRS and CDR2 as YFSETQ. Germline trimming cut 4 bases from V and 5 bases from J; bases unmatched to any gene: 6. The CDR3 is 14 residues long. Written as DNA, the CDR3 is TGCGCCAGCAGCCAGCGGGAGGGCCGCGACGAGCAGTACTTC. Translating it yields CASSQREGRDEQYF.

CDR3 DNA: TGCAGCTTTGGGGAGTCGGGCAATCAGCCCCAGCATTTT. It codes for CSFGESGNQPQHF. The chain uses TRBV29-1 and TRBJ1-5; D gene uncertain. The CDR3 runs 13 residues. The germline gives CDR1 SQVTM, CDR2 ANQGSEA. Deletions cut 8 bases from V and 2 bases from J, with 13 bases between.

This clone turned up a few times. The chain is built from TRBV10-3 and TRBJ2-7, with unresolved D. Trimming stripped 4 bases from V and 7 bases from J, with 20 bases between. CDR3 length: 15 amino acids. Germline CDR1 reads ENHRY; CDR2 reads SYGVKD. The CDR3 DNA sequence: TGTGCCATCAGTGGCCACGGCCCGCCGCCTAGGGAGCAGTACTTC. Residues: CAISGHGPPPREQYF.

V and J are TRBV7-6 and TRBJ2-3; 8 bases are shared with TRBD2. CDR1 SGHVS and CDR2 FNYEAQ come from the germline V gene. The CDR3 loop spans 14 amino acids. The J segment lost 4 bases and the V segment lost 3 bases, leaving 3 bases of the junction unmatched. CDR3 DNA sequence: TGTGCCAGCAGCTTGCGGGGGGCCCCAGATACGCAGTATTTT. This sequence encodes CASSLRGAPDTQYF.

This clone has a handful of counts. V usage is TRBV6-5 and J usage is TRBJ2-7; TRBD2 is a possible D gene (5 bases). Germline CDR1 is MNHEY and CDR2 is SVGAGI. The CDR3 has 15 amino acids. V was cut by 2 bases and J by 1 base, with 12 bases left in between. CDR3 sequence (DNA): TGTGCCAGCAGTTACGAGGGCGAGAAATCCTACGAGCAGTACTTC. Amino acids: CASSYEGEKSYEQYF.

The chain combines TRBV9 with TRBJ1-2; D uncertain. This CDR3 has 12 amino acids. Trimming left V 4 bases short and J 5 bases short, with 9 bases between. Germline CDR1 is SGDLS and CDR2 is YYNGEE. CDR3 bases: TGTGCCAGCAGCAATAGATTTTATGGCTACACCTTC. The encoded protein is CASSNRFYGYTF.

This clone was seen a handful of times. V is TRBV10-3 and J is TRBJ2-6; a possible D gene is TRBD2 (5 bases). Germline CDR1 and CDR2: ENHRY and SYGVKD. The CDR3 is 16 residues long. V gave up 0 bases and J gave up 0 bases, with 6 bases separating them. CDR3 protein: CAISESRASGANVLTF. CDR3 sequence (DNA): TGTGCCATCAGTGAGTCGCGGGCCTCTGGGGCCAACGTCCTGACTTTC.

The V and J genes are TRBV10-3 and TRBJ1-2; 10 positions agree with TRBD1. Germline V CDR1 and CDR2: ENHRY, SYGVKD. CDR3 length: 15 amino acids. V trimming: 0 bases; J trimming: 6 bases; junction bases outside the gene matches: 4. The CDR3 here is CAISESDRGRNGYTF. The DNA of the CDR3 is TGTGCCATCAGTGAGTCCGACAGGGGGCGGAATGGCTACACCTTC.

V is TRBV15 and J is TRBJ2-2; D possibly corresponds to TRBD2 (5 bases). Germline-derived CDR1 and CDR2 are LNHNV and YYDKDF (reference sequence). V was cut by 3 bases and J by 4 bases, with 15 bases left in between. This CDR3 comprises 16 residues. This CDR3 is CATSRDVRGGTGELFF. Here the CDR3 DNA reads TGTGCCACCAGCAGGGACGTACGAGGAGGCACCGGGGAGCTGTTTTTT.

The chain recombines TRBV18 with TRBJ2-1; TRBD1 is a possible D gene (6 bases). Germline lookup yields CDR1 KGHSH and CDR2 LQKENI. This CDR3 comprises 12 residues. V was shortened by 3 bases and J by 7 bases, with 7 bases between the two germline ends. This CDR3 reads CASSPQGNEQFF. Written as DNA, the CDR3 is TGTGCCAGCTCACCGCAGGGGAATGAGCAGTTCTTC.

The V and J genes are TRBV18 and TRBJ1-4, with TRBD1 matching over 11 bases. The CDR3 spans 16 residues. CDR1 and CDR2 from the germline V gene are KGHSH and LQKENI. The J segment lost 7 bases and the V segment lost 2 bases, leaving 6 bases of the junction unmatched. The CDR3: CASSPRGQGAGEKLFF. In nucleotides, the CDR3 is TGTGCCAGCTCACCAAGAGGACAGGGGGCCGGTGAAAAACTGTTTTTT.

The V and J genes are TRBV2 and TRBJ1-5; TRBD1 agrees at 7 bases. In germline, CDR1 is SNHLY, CDR2 FYNNEI. The CDR3 has 14 amino acids. With 6 bases clipped from V and 2 bases from J, the junction kept 4 bases outside the gene matches. The CDR3 loop reads CASRVTGGNQPQHF. Here the CDR3 DNA reads TGTGCCAGCAGAGTTACAGGGGGCAATCAGCCCCAGCATTTT. The full variable domain, completed using reference TRBV2 and TRBJ1-5, is EPEVTQTPSHQVTQMGQEVILRCVPISNHLYFYWYRQILGQKVEFLVSFYNNEISEKSEIFDDQFSVERPDGSNFTLKIRSTKLEDSAMYFCASRVTGGNQPQHFGDGTRLSIL.

This CDR3 reads CASSLGRGGYNEQFF. The DNA of the CDR3 is TGTGCCAGCAGCTTGGGGCGGGGGGGCTACAATGAGCAGTTCTTC. This chain joins TRBV5-4 and TRBJ2-1; 9 bases are shared with TRBD2. V was pared by 0 bases and J by 3 bases, with 1 base of the junction left unmatched. Germline assignment: CDR1 SGHNT and CDR2 YYREEE (reference sequence). The CDR3 covers 15 residues.

The V call is TRBV9, the J call TRBJ1-1, with 8 bases that match TRBD1. This CDR3 spans 14 amino acids. The V gene end was trimmed by 0 bases and the J gene end by 7 bases; junction bases not matched to a gene: 5. Germline V gives CDR1 SGDLS, CDR2 YYNGEE. As DNA, the CDR3 is TGTGCCAGCAGCGTAGGACAGGGGCGTAGTGAAGCTTTCTTT. Protein sequence: CASSVGQGRSEAFF.

V gene TRBV7-3 combines with J gene TRBJ1-2; no definite D call. The germline CDR1 and CDR2 sequences are SGHTA and FQGTGA. There are 14 residues in the CDR3. V gave up 1 base and J gave up 6 bases, with 12 bases separating them. In DNA, the CDR3 is TGTGCCAGCAGCTTAAATCCGGGGAACAATGGCTACACCTTC. It codes for CASSLNPGNNGYTF.

The chain uses TRBV15 and TRBJ2-4; TRBD2 matches 7 bases. Germline CDR1 LNHNV, CDR2 YYDKDF (reference sequence). Losses at the gene ends were 2 bases for V and 3 bases for J; bases not matched to a gene: 10. The CDR3 is 17 amino acids. Written as DNA, the CDR3 is TGTGCCACCAGCAGATCGCTTGTGGGCGGGGGCAAAAACATTCAGTACTTC. This encodes CATSRSLVGGGKNIQYF.

This clone has a single count. This chain uses TRBV7-2 with TRBJ1-2; D is uncertain. Trimming shortened V by 5 bases and J by 7 bases, and 11 bases separated the two germline ends. The CDR3 runs 12 residues. The germline CDR1 and CDR2 sequences are SGHTA and FQGNSA. The CDR3: CASSSLHGGYTF. CDR3 nucleotide sequence: TGTGCCAGCAGCAGTTTACATGGTGGCTACACCTTC.

The gene calls are TRBV4-1 and TRBJ2-3; 10 nucleotides match TRBD2. Germline CDR1 reads MGHRA; CDR2 reads YSYEKL. V lost 0 bases and J lost 1; bases outside the gene matches: 4. This CDR3 has 17 amino acids. This CDR3 reads CASSQDPSGGRTDTQYF. CDR3 DNA sequence: TGCGCCAGCAGCCAAGATCCTAGCGGGGGCCGCACAGATACGCAGTATTTT.

The chain couples TRBV27 to TRBJ1-4, with D unclear. Germline CDR1 reads MNHEY; CDR2 reads SMNVEV (reference sequence). The CDR3 runs 15 residues. V lost 6 bases, J lost 8 bases, and 19 bases lay in between. The CDR3 reads CASRAGKNRREKLFF. CDR3 nucleotides: TGTGCCAGCAGAGCGGGAAAAAACCGCCGGGAAAAACTGTTTTTT.

This sequence joins TRBV7-2 and TRBJ1-5; 10 bases map to TRBD1. V was clipped by 5 bases and J by 5 bases; unmatched bases: 18. Per the germline V gene, CDR1 is SGHTA and CDR2 is FQGNSA. The CDR3 spans 19 residues. Here the CDR3 DNA reads TGTGCCAGCAGCCGCCAGTTCCGGGACAGGGGAGGCTCCTATCAGCCCCAGCATTTT. Translating it yields CASSRQFRDRGGSYQPQHF.

V usage is TRBV5-1 and J usage is TRBJ2-5, with 7 bases lining up with TRBD1. The CDR3 is 14 amino acids. Trimming took 5 bases from V and 0 from J; bases not matched to a gene: 4. Germline assignment: CDR1 SGHRS and CDR2 YFSETQ. The chain's CDR3 is CASSSTGNQETQYF. The CDR3 DNA follows: TGCGCCAGCAGTTCGACAGGGAACCAAGAGACCCAGTACTTC. The variable domain in full, with the rest retrieved from reference TRBV5-1 and TRBJ2-5, is KAGVTQTPRYLIKTRGQQVTLSCSPISGHRSVSWYQQTPGQGLQFLFEYFSETQRNKGNFPGRFSGRQFSNSRSEMNVSTLELGDSALYLCASSSTGNQETQYFGPGTRLLVL.